This TCR beta chain was documented in a study of graft-versus-host responses after intestinal transplantation. Study as a whole: Anti-thymocyte globulin induction, then tacrolimus and steroids for 3 to 4 years, went to all recipients. The study, taken as a whole, reports: In recipient marrow, GvH clones were found, and some appeared first in ileum or blood. Some patients had graft-donor T cell macrochimerism, and their allografts showed high graft-versus-host to host-versus-graft clonal ratios.

The CDR3 extends over 14 amino acids. Trimming left V 3 bases short and J 4 bases short, with 13 bases between. Germline assignment: CDR1 SGHNT and CDR2 YYREEE (reference sequence). Note on this clone: What it binds is unknown.

The table came from immunoSEQ multiplex PCR; TCRdb's copy has only in-frame clones and leaves some out. The sample lists fewer than 100,000 clones, roughly 88% occurring once. The sample in question was PBMCs, obtained 255 days after intestinal transplant. J is TRBJ1-2 and V is TRBV5-4, with D unresolved. The sequence came from a human patient who received an intestinal transplant, so some T cells may come from the graft donor. The CDR3 protein is CASSSPKRLYGYTF. In DNA form, the CDR3 reads TGTGCCAGCAGCTCCCCTAAACGACTCTATGGCTACACCTTC.